The 5 T cell receptor beta chains below come from one sample, sequenced in a study of metastatic and nonmetastatic thyroid tumors. Thyroid surgery was performed in patients who had received no treatment beforehand. TCRdb called clones again from the PCR reads with MiXCR. The sample contains about 16,000 clones, about 32% of which appear only once. Material for sequencing was tumor tissue. The receptors stem from a male donor with papillary thyroid cancer or a benign thyroid nodule (not recorded which). Some clones in this sample may be carry-over from other donors' samples.

The table lists this clone with many counts. The genes are TRBV2 and TRBJ2-5; D uncertain. Germline values: CDR1 SNHLY, CDR2 FYNNEI. Trimming took 4 bases from V and 2 from J, leaving 11 bases between them. CDR3 length: 14 residues. DNA of the CDR3: TGTGCCAGCAGTGGAGCAGGATCTCAAGAGACCCAGTACTTC. Residues: CASSGAGSQETQYF.

This clone has just a few counts. V usage is TRBV28 and J usage is TRBJ1-4, with 10 bases aligning to TRBD1. The CDR3 consists of 15 residues. V lost 4 bases to trimming and J lost 6 bases; unmatched junction nucleotides: 5. Germline V gene sequence: CDR1 MDHEN, CDR2 SYDVKM. Here the CDR3 DNA reads TGTGCCAGCAGTTCCCCGACAGGGGGCTATGAAAAACTGTTTTTT. Protein product: CASSSPTGGYEKLFF.

This clone was seen only a few times. This rearrangement joins TRBV2 to TRBJ1-2; perhaps TRBD1 as D (6 bases). This CDR3 contains 13 residues. Deletions cut 6 bases from V and 7 bases from J, with 15 bases between. The germline CDR1 and CDR2 sequences are SNHLY and FYNNEI. CDR3 bases: TGTGCCAGCAGGCTCGGAGGAGGGGGTGGCTACACCTTC. Encoded protein: CASRLGGGGGYTF.

The table lists this clone with many counts. The rearrangement joins TRBV10-1 to TRBJ2-1; no reliable D call. CDR3 size: 16 residues. V lost 11 bases and J 2 bases, leaving 22 bases between the germline ends. Germline lookup yields CDR1 WNHNN and CDR2 SYGVQD (reference sequence). This CDR3 reads CAGPERRGRTYNEQFF. In DNA form, the CDR3 reads TGCGCCGGTCCCGAACGGAGAGGACGGACCTACAATGAGCAGTTCTTC.

The chain is built from TRBV5-1 and TRBJ1-4; D is unresolved. The CDR3 contains 12 residues. Looked up from germline, CDR1 is SGHRS and CDR2 is YFSETQ. Trimming pared 4 bases from V and 7 bases from J, leaving 8 bases between. The CDR3 nucleotides are TGCGCCAGCAGCGGAGACCTTGAAAAACTGTTTTTT. Translated: CASSGDLEKLFF.